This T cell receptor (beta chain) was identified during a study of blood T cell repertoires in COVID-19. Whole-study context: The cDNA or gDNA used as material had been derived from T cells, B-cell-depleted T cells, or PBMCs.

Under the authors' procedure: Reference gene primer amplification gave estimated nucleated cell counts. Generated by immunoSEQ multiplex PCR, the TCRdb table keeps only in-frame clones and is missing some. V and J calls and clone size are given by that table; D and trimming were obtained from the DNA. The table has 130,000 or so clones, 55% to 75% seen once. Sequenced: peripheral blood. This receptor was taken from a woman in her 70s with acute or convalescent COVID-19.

CDR3 DNA: TGCAGTGCTAGTTCGCCCAACAGGGGTAAACACTACGAGCAGTACTTC. Its protein is CSASSPNRGKHYEQYF. The rearrangement uses TRBV20-1 and TRBJ2-7; 7 bases fit TRBD1. The CDR3 covers 16 residues. V was clipped by 3 bases and J by 3 bases; unmatched bases: 14. Germline values: CDR1 DFQATT, CDR2 SNEGSKA (reference sequence).